This passage covers 22 T cell receptor beta chains from one sample sequenced in a study of T cells in Graves' hyperthyroidism and ophthalmopathy. RNA transcripts gave rise to amplified TCR beta CDR3 regions. TCR CDR3 underwent first-round RT-PCR with the HTBI primer set. MiXCR, run by TCRdb on the multiplex PCR reads, gives a single entry per CDR3 protein. The data hold around 300,000 distinct CDR3 sequences, with roughly 20% observed a single time. Sample: blood. The source is a man between 25 and 39 years old with Graves' ophthalmopathy.

This clonotype showed up many times. This chain connects TRBV28 to TRBJ1-2; tentative D call: TRBD1 (5 bases). The germline CDR1 and CDR2 sequences are MDHEN and SYDVKM. V shed 5 bases and J shed 4 bases, with 14 bases lying between them. CDR3 length equals 14 residues. The CDR3 region has the DNA TGTGCCAGCAGTCCAGGGACGGCGATCTATGGCTACACCTTC. Translated: CASSPGTAIYGYTF.

The V call is TRBV5-6, the J call TRBJ2-2; 13 bases align to TRBD2. J gave up 5 bases and V 2 bases, and 3 bases lay outside the gene matches. The CDR3 contains 16 residues. Germline V lookup: CDR1 SGHDT, CDR2 YYEEEE. The CDR3 region has the DNA TGTGCCAGCAGCTTTCCGACTAGCGGGAGGACCGGGGAGCTGTTTTTT. It is translated as CASSFPTSGRTGELFF.

This clonotype showed up many times. The chain has TRBV20-1 and TRBJ2-7; tentative D call: TRBD1 (6 bases). V was pared by 0 bases and J by 0 bases, with 18 bases between. The CDR3 is made up of 17 amino acids. The germline V gene has CDR1 DFQATT and CDR2 SNEGSKA (reference sequence). CDR3 residues: CSARDRVLGANSYEQYF. For the CDR3, the DNA is TGCAGTGCTAGAGATCGAGTGTTGGGGGCGAACTCCTACGAGCAGTACTTC.

The CDR3 DNA reads TGTGCCAGCAGCCAGAGAGGGACAGGGCTCCAAGAGACCCAGTACTTC. It translates to CASSQRGTGLQETQYF. This chain uses TRBV3-1 with TRBJ2-5; 9 bases agree with TRBD1. In germline, CDR1 is LGHDT, CDR2 YNNKEL (reference sequence). The CDR3 extends over 16 amino acids. V shed 3 bases, J shed 1 base, and the junction held 6 bases outside the gene matches.

The J gene is TRBJ1-2, the V gene TRBV5-1; no clear D gene. Germline V gives CDR1 SGHRS, CDR2 YFSETQ. The CDR3 runs 13 residues. Between the trimmed V and J ends, which lost 6 bases and 0 bases, there was a span of 9 bases. CDR3 nucleotide sequence: TGCGCCAGCAACGACGGTTCTAACTATGGCTACACCTTC. Translating it yields CASNDGSNYGYTF.

This chain joins TRBV27 and TRBJ1-6, with a possible D match to TRBD1 (6 bases). The CDR3 loop spans 14 amino acids. The germline V gene encodes CDR1 MNHEY and CDR2 SMNVEV (reference sequence). The V and J ends lost 6 bases and 12 bases respectively, with 18 bases between them. The CDR3, as DNA: TGTGCCAGCAGCGATTTAGGAACAGGGAAACCCCTCCACTTT. Amino acids: CASSDLGTGKPLHF.

The chain couples TRBV7-2 to TRBJ1-2, with unresolved D. The CDR3 contains 16 residues. Looked up from germline, CDR1 is SGHTA and CDR2 is FQGNSA. Trimming shortened V by 5 bases and J by 4 bases, and 20 bases separated the two germline ends. CDR3 loop: CASSQTRLGSIYGYTF. The CDR3 DNA reads TGTGCCAGCAGCCAAACGAGGCTGGGGTCTATCTATGGCTACACCTTC. The variable domain in full, with the rest retrieved from reference TRBV7-2 and TRBJ1-2, is GAGVSQSPSNKVTEKGKDVELRCDPISGHTALYWYRQSLGQGLEFLIYFQGNSAPDKSGLPSDRFSAERTGGSVSTLTIQRTQQEDSAVYLCASSQTRLGSIYGYTFGSGTRLTVV.

There are a few counts of this clonotype. The V call is TRBV18, the J call TRBJ2-3, with 8 bases fitting TRBD2. V gave up 3 bases and J gave up 5 bases; unmatched junction bases: 7. The CDR3 is 15 residues long. Germline loops: CDR1 KGHSH, CDR2 LQKENI. CDR3 in DNA: TGTGCCAGCTCACCCCGGGAGGGCCACCGAGATACGCAGTATTTT. Residues: CASSPREGHRDTQYF.

This clonotype appeared a single time. The CDR3 loop is CSATSGGSSLFNEQFF. DNA for the CDR3: TGCAGTGCCACTTCGGGGGGGAGTAGCCTTTTCAATGAGCAGTTCTTC. The gene calls are TRBV20-1 and TRBJ2-1, with 8 bases matching TRBD2. This CDR3 comprises 16 residues. The ends lost 6 bases at V and 6 bases at J; junction bases unmatched: 16. Germline CDR1 is DFQATT and CDR2 is SNEGSKA (reference sequence).

This chain joins TRBV12-3 or TRBV12-4 and TRBJ2-1, with D possibly TRBD2 on 5 matching bases. The CDR3 spans 15 residues. V was shortened by 7 bases and J by 0 bases, with 13 bases between the two germline ends. The CDR3 DNA is TGTGCCAGCACCAAGGGAGCAGTCTCCTACAATGAGCAGTTCTTC. It translates to CASTKGAVSYNEQFF.

J is TRBJ2-2 and V is TRBV27, with D unclear. CDR3 size: 16 residues. CDR1 is MNHEY, CDR2 SMNVEV, per germline (reference sequence). The ends were cut back, 2 bases at V and 2 bases at J, with 12 bases in the middle. The CDR3 DNA sequence: TGTGCCAGCAGTTTAGGCGCGAACCCTAACACCGGGGAGCTGTTTTTT. Its translation: CASSLGANPNTGELFF.

The CDR3 sequence is CASSLVRGHEQYF. DNA of the CDR3: TGTGCCAGCAGTTTAGTAAGGGGTCACGAGCAGTACTTC. The chain employs TRBV27 and TRBJ2-7, with a possible D match to TRBD1 (5 bases). V was trimmed by 2 bases and J by 5 bases, leaving 10 bases between them. This CDR3 comprises 13 residues. Germline values: CDR1 MNHEY, CDR2 SMNVEV (reference sequence).

The gene calls are TRBV3-1 and TRBJ2-6; TRBD2 matches at 8 bases. The CDR3 has 19 amino acids. CDR1 LGHDT and CDR2 YNNKEL come from the germline V gene (reference sequence). With 1 base clipped from V and 1 base from J, the junction kept 9 bases outside the gene matches. The CDR3 region is CASSQGLARIGSGANVLTF. CDR3 DNA sequence: TGTGCCAGCAGCCAAGGACTAGCGCGTATTGGTTCTGGGGCCAACGTCCTGACTTTC.

This clonotype was detected many times. For the CDR3, the DNA is TGTGCCAGCAGAGCGGCAGATACGCAGTATTTT. Its protein product is CASRAADTQYF. J is TRBJ2-3 and V is TRBV11-2, with a weak D call TRBD2 (5 bases). Between the trimmed V and J ends, which lost 6 bases and 4 bases, there was a span of 5 bases. This CDR3 spans 11 amino acids. Germline V lookup: CDR1 SGHAT, CDR2 FQNNGV.

This clonotype was picked up a small number of times. V usage is TRBV6-2 or TRBV6-3 and J usage is TRBJ2-1; D could derive from TRBD1 or TRBD2 (5 bases each). V lost 5 bases and J 4 bases, leaving 18 bases between the germline ends. Germline loops: CDR1 MNHEY, CDR2 SVGEGT. The CDR3 is made up of 16 amino acids. The CDR3 DNA reads TGTGCCAGCAGTCGGGGCTCCCAAATCGGATACAATGAGCAGTTCTTC. Translation gives CASSRGSQIGYNEQFF.

This clonotype was observed many times. This chain connects TRBV5-6 to TRBJ2-1; D possibly matches TRBD1 or TRBD2 (5 bases each). This CDR3 is built from 13 residues. Germline CDR1 is SGHDT and CDR2 is YYEEEE. Trimming removed 3 bases from V and 8 bases from J, with 12 bases in between. The CDR3 here is CASSSGPRDEQFF. For the CDR3, the DNA is TGTGCCAGCAGCTCGGGACCACGGGATGAGCAGTTCTTC.

The rearrangement uses TRBV2 and TRBJ1-6, with D unclear. CDR3 size: 15 residues. The germline V gene encodes CDR1 SNHLY and CDR2 FYNNEI. Trimming removed 2 bases from V and 3 bases from J, with 8 bases in between. CDR3 coding DNA: TGTGCCAGCAGTGAAAGTTCGAGCTATAATTCACCCCTCCACTTT. Its translation is CASSESSSYNSPLHF.

The chain is built from TRBV30 and TRBJ1-2; D is uncertain. The germline V and J ends were trimmed by 0 bases and 9 bases, with 8 bases remaining between them. Germline-derived CDR1 and CDR2 are GTSNPN and SVGIG (reference sequence). CDR3 length: 11 residues. This chain's CDR3 is CAWSVLNSYTF. CDR3 bases: TGTGCCTGGAGTGTATTAAATAGCTACACCTTC.

The chain combines TRBV9 with TRBJ2-3, with D unclear. V was shortened by 0 bases and J by 4 bases, with 9 bases between the two germline ends. Germline CDR1 SGDLS, CDR2 YYNGEE. The length of the CDR3 is 14 residues. The chain's CDR3 is CASSVESPPDTQYF. DNA of the CDR3: TGTGCCAGCAGCGTAGAATCCCCCCCAGATACGCAGTATTTT.

This rearrangement joins TRBV10-3 to TRBJ1-1; D unclear. The CDR3 is made up of 15 amino acids. Trimming took off 0 bases at V and 1 base at J, with 9 bases between the two ends. Per the germline V gene, CDR1 is ENHRY and CDR2 is SYGVKD. The CDR3 coding sequence is TGTGCCATCAGTGAGTCGATTGCCGGGAACACTGAAGCTTTCTTT. Protein: CAISESIAGNTEAFF.

This clonotype was seen just once. The junction does not match germline at one end; this may be a read error. The V and J genes are TRBV24-1 and TRBJ2-1, with 7 bases fitting TRBD2. Germline-derived CDR1 and CDR2 are KGHDR and SFDVKD. The CDR3 runs 17 residues. The CDR3 sequence is CATSDASRGGIYNGQFF. The CDR3 DNA sequence: TGTGCCACCAGTGATGCATCGCGGGGAGGGATTTACAATGGGCAGTTCTTC.

This chain connects TRBV6-5 to TRBJ1-6, with TRBD1 matching over 7 bases. The CDR3 sequence is 13 residues long. Germline V CDR1 and CDR2: MNHEY, SVGAGI. With 1 base clipped from V and 12 bases from J, the junction kept 3 bases outside the gene matches. The CDR3 nucleotides read TGTGCCAGCAGTTACTTAGGACAGGTACCCCTCCACTTT. This gives the protein CASSYLGQVPLHF.